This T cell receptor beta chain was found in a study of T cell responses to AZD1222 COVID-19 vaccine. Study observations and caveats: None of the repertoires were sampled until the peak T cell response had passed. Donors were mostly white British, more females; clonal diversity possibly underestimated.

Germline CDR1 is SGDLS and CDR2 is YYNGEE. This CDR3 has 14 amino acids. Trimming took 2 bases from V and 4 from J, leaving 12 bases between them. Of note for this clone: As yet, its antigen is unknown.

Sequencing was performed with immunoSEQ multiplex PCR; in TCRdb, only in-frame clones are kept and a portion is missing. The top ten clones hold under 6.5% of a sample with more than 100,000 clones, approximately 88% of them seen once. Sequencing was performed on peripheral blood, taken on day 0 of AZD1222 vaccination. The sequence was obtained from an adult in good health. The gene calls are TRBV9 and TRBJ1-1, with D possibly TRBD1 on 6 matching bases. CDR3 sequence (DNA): TGTGCCAGCAGCGTCCTTACAGGGCCCACTGAAGCTTTCTTT. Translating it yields CASSVLTGPTEAFF.